The sequence of this T cell receptor beta chain was determined in a study of blood T cell repertoires in COVID-19. About the research overall: Both acute and convalescent COVID-19 samples were obtained from the United States, Italy and Spain.

CDR3 length: 14 amino acids. Germline V gives CDR1 MGHDK, CDR2 SYGVNS. V shed 6 bases and J 1 base; nucleotides not matched to a gene: 6. Method: immunoSEQ multiplex PCR; TCRdb's copy keeps in-frame clones and lacks some. The sample shows approximately 190,000 clones, more than 75% of them seen only once. Material for sequencing was peripheral blood. The rearrangement links TRBV25-1 to TRBJ2-7; 7 bases align to TRBD1. The sequence was collected from a middle-aged man with active or convalescent COVID-19. The CDR3, as DNA: TGTGCCAGCAGCGGGACAGACCGATCCTACGAGCAGTACTTC. The encoded protein is CASSGTDRSYEQYF.